This T cell receptor (beta chain) was sequenced for a study of T cell changes during pregnancy in multiple sclerosis. The germline CDR1 and CDR2 sequences are SGHRS and YFSETQ. V lost 2 bases to trimming and J lost 2 bases, with 14 bases between them. The CDR3 sequence is 15 residues long. This clone was seen a few times. The protocol was immunoSEQ multiplex PCR, while the TCRdb copy is restricted to in-frame clones and leaves out a portion. The sample lists around 68,000 clones; roughly 91% were seen once. V gene TRBV5-1 combines with J gene TRBJ2-7; the D is unclear. The sequence was obtained from a female donor in good health, enrolled as a control in a pregnancy study. Sequenced material: peripheral blood, taken in the third trimester of pregnancy. DNA for the CDR3: TGCGCCAGCAGCTTCGTCTCCGCCGCTACCTACGAGCAGTACTTC. This translates into CASSFVSAATYEQYF. Full variable domain (outside the CDR3, taken from reference TRBV5-1 and TRBJ2-7): KAGVTQTPRYLIKTRGQQVTLSCSPISGHRSVSWYQQTPGQGLQFLFEYFSETQRNKGNFPGRFSGRQFSNSRSEMNVSTLELGDSALYLCASSFVSAATYEQYFGPGTRLTVT.